These 23 T cell receptor beta chains were sequenced from one sample in a study of T cells in Graves' hyperthyroidism and ophthalmopathy. Amplified regions were TCR beta CDR3 sequences from RNA transcripts. The HTBI primer set was used in a first-round RT-PCR of the TCR CDR3. MiXCR, run by TCRdb on the multiplex PCR reads, gives a single entry per CDR3 protein. Among a few hundred thousand distinct CDR3 sequences listed, roughly 15% were seen once. The sequencing input was blood. Source of these receptors: a woman in her 50s with Graves' hyperthyroidism that later progressed to Graves' ophthalmopathy.

There are many counts of this clonotype. V and J are TRBV28 and TRBJ1-2, with D possibly being TRBD1 (6 bases). The CDR3 length is 13 residues. Germline V CDR1 and CDR2: MDHEN, SYDVKM. Trimming stripped 4 bases from V and 7 bases from J, with 13 bases between. The CDR3 is CASSSQGIGGYTF. The CDR3 coding sequence is TGTGCCAGCAGTTCGCAGGGGATCGGTGGCTACACCTTC.

This chain connects TRBV5-1 to TRBJ1-2; D is possibly TRBD1 (6 bases). The CDR3 loop spans 16 amino acids. Germline V gene lookup returns CDR1 SGHRS and CDR2 YFSETQ. Trimming took off 0 bases at V and 3 bases at J, with 15 bases between the two ends. This CDR3 is CASSLGGGGSDYGYTF. CDR3 DNA: TGCGCCAGCAGCTTGGGAGGGGGAGGGAGCGACTATGGCTACACCTTC. The whole variable domain, remainder taken from reference TRBV5-1 and TRBJ1-2, is KAGVTQTPRYLIKTRGQQVTLSCSPISGHRSVSWYQQTPGQGLQFLFEYFSETQRNKGNFPGRFSGRQFSNSRSEMNVSTLELGDSALYLCASSLGGGGSDYGYTFGSGTRLTVV.

The table lists this clonotype with many counts. V gene TRBV6-1 combines with J gene TRBJ1-1; D is perhaps TRBD1 (5 bases). This CDR3 has 14 amino acids. Trimming shortened V by 7 bases and J by 3 bases, and 15 bases separated the two germline ends. CDR1 is MNHNS, CDR2 SASEGT, per germline. CDR3 loop: CASIRDPGDTEAFF. Written as DNA, the CDR3 is TGTGCCAGCATCCGGGACCCTGGGGACACTGAAGCTTTCTTT.

The chain carries TRBV4-2 and TRBJ2-7, with TRBD2 identical over 12 bases. The germline CDR1 and CDR2 sequences are LGHNA and YNFKEQ. J gave up 2 bases and V 3 bases, and 17 bases lay outside the gene matches. The CDR3 has 20 amino acids. In nucleotides, the CDR3 is TGTGCCAGCAGCCACAACGATCCAGGACTAGCGGGACTCCTCCCCTACGAGCAGTACTTC. As protein: CASSHNDPGLAGLLPYEQYF.

In this sample, this clonotype turned up a few times. The rearrangement uses TRBV11-2 and TRBJ2-7; D possibly corresponds to TRBD1 (5 bases). V lost 5 bases, J lost 9 bases, and 17 bases lay in between. In germline, CDR1 is SGHAT, CDR2 FQNNGV. CDR3 length: 13 amino acids. CDR3 nucleotide sequence: TGTGCCAGCAGCCTCAGGGCGGAAATTGGGCAGTACTTC. Its translation is CASSLRAEIGQYF.

This clonotype has a count of ten or more. The chain employs TRBV9 and TRBJ2-1, with TRBD2 matching 8 bases. Germline V gives CDR1 SGDLS, CDR2 YYNGEE. The junction had 3 bases not matched to a gene; V was cut back by 4 bases and J by 6 bases. The CDR3 runs to 13 residues. The CDR3 loop reads CASSLSGSNEQFF. The CDR3 DNA sequence: TGTGCCAGCAGCTTGAGCGGGAGCAATGAGCAGTTCTTC.

Details on this clonotype: This may come from a read error, since a much larger clone is one base off. J is TRBJ2-1 and V is TRBV12-3 or TRBV12-4, with D perhaps matching TRBD2 (5 bases). The CDR3 totals 12 residues. In nucleotides, the CDR3 is TGTGCCGGCAGTTCACGGACTCCTGAGCAGTTCTTC. Translation: CAGSSRTPEQFF.

This clonotype was recorded at least ten times. The rearrangement uses TRBV6-5 and TRBJ1-2; TRBD1 matches at 7 bases. After removal of 2 bases from V and 8 bases from J, the junction contained 5 bases not matched to a gene. Germline values: CDR1 MNHEY, CDR2 SVGAGI. The CDR3 totals 13 residues. CDR3 sequence: CASSYGTAQGYTF. DNA for the CDR3: TGTGCCAGCAGTTACGGGACAGCGCAAGGCTACACCTTC.

This clonotype was recorded at least ten times. V and J are TRBV20-1 and TRBJ2-1; D gene ambiguous. V lost 0 bases and J 8 bases, leaving 8 bases between the germline ends. The CDR3 is 12 amino acids. The germline CDR1 and CDR2 sequences are DFQATT and SNEGSKA (reference sequence). This chain's CDR3 is CSAREPGYEQFF. The DNA for the CDR3 is TGCAGTGCTAGAGAGCCCGGGTATGAGCAGTTCTTC.

Many counts were recorded for this clonotype. The rearrangement links TRBV15 to TRBJ2-7; D may be TRBD1 (5 bases). CDR1 is LNHNV and CDR2 is YYDKDF in the germline V gene (reference sequence). The length of the CDR3 is 12 residues. V lost 3 bases, J lost 4 bases, and 7 bases lay in between. DNA for the CDR3: TGTGCCACCAGCAGCAGGGAATACGAGCAGTACTTC. Translation gives CATSSREYEQYF.

The V gene is TRBV11-2, the J gene TRBJ1-1; D perhaps matches TRBD1 (5 bases). V shed 5 bases and J shed 5 bases, with 12 bases lying between them. The germline CDR1 and CDR2 sequences are SGHAT and FQNNGV. CDR3 size: 13 residues. CDR3: CASSRGTKTEAFF. Written as DNA, the CDR3 is TGTGCCAGCAGCCGAGGGACGAAAACTGAAGCTTTCTTT.

The chain uses TRBV9 and TRBJ1-2; tentatively, D is TRBD1 (5 bases). Germline assignment: CDR1 SGDLS and CDR2 YYNGEE. Trimming removed 4 bases from V and 4 bases from J, with 17 bases in between. The CDR3 has 15 amino acids. CDR3 residues: CASSPGPSSGYGYTF. CDR3 bases: TGTGCCAGCAGCCCGGGACCTTCGAGCGGCTATGGCTACACCTTC.

This clonotype was seen repeatedly, ten times or more. This sequence joins TRBV29-1 and TRBJ2-5; 7 nucleotides line up with TRBD2. The CDR3 length is 11 residues. The germline gives CDR1 SQVTM, CDR2 ANQGSEA. V dropped 7 bases and J dropped 13; count of bases not matched to a gene: 12. The CDR3 bases are TGCAGCGCCGGGACGGGACGGGGGGTGTACTTC. This gives the protein CSAGTGRGVYF.

This clonotype has at least ten counts. The genes are TRBV5-1 and TRBJ1-1; 9 nucleotides match TRBD1. CDR1 SGHRS and CDR2 YFSETQ come from the germline V gene. With 1 base clipped from V and 4 bases from J, the junction kept 8 bases outside the gene matches. This CDR3 spans 16 amino acids. CDR3 nucleotides: TGCGCCAGCAGCTTGCTTACAGGGGGCTCCTCCACTGAAGCTTTCTTT. It yields the protein CASSLLTGGSSTEAFF.

This clonotype appeared a few times. V and J are TRBV4-2 and TRBJ2-1; D call uncertain. CDR1 and CDR2 from the germline V gene are LGHNA and YNFKEQ. V was trimmed by 0 bases and J by 10 bases, leaving 10 bases between them. The CDR3 extends over 13 amino acids. The CDR3 here is CASSQEEMLEQFF. CDR3 bases: TGTGCCAGCAGCCAAGAGGAGATGTTGGAGCAGTTCTTC.

The chain is built from TRBV11-2 and TRBJ2-1; 12 bases agree with TRBD2. J was trimmed by 8 bases and V by 7 bases; bases with no gene match: 9. There are 15 residues in the CDR3. Germline V gene sequence: CDR1 SGHAT, CDR2 FQNNGV. The CDR3 is CASTASGRALHEQFF. CDR3 sequence (DNA): TGTGCCAGCACGGCTAGCGGGAGGGCCTTGCATGAGCAGTTCTTC.

Details on this clonotype: A much larger clonotype is one base distant, so this may be a read error. The chain links TRBV18 to TRBJ2-5, with 8 positions matching TRBD2. The V gene's germline CDR1 is KGHSH and CDR2 LQKENI. V lost 3 bases and J lost 9; bases outside the gene matches: 9. The length of the CDR3 is 14 residues. The CDR3 sequence is CASSPQAGREAQYF. The CDR3 DNA reads as TGTGCCAGCTCACCCCAGGCAGGGCGGGAGGCCCAGTACTTC.

This clonotype was seen repeatedly, ten times or more. The CDR3 sequence: CASNGDGSYEQYF. In DNA, the CDR3 is TGTGCCAGCAACGGGGACGGCTCCTACGAGCAGTACTTC. The V and J genes are TRBV9 and TRBJ2-7; D assignment may be TRBD1 or TRBD2 (5 bases each). Germline-derived CDR1 and CDR2 are SGDLS and YYNGEE. The CDR3 has 13 amino acids. The V end was cut by 6 bases, the J end by 0 bases, with 10 bases between.

Concerning this clonotype: The junction and the germline gene differ at one end; a read error may be behind it. J is TRBJ1-5 and V is TRBV6-6, with TRBD1 matching over 10 bases. This CDR3 has 17 residues. Germline assignment: CDR1 MNHNY and CDR2 SVGAGI (reference sequence). CDR3 coding DNA: TGTGCCAGCAGTTACTCGGGGGACAGGGGAAGCAATCAGTCCCAGCATTTT. Amino acids: CASSYSGDRGSNQSQHF.

This sequence joins TRBV5-1 and TRBJ1-1; D unclear. Trimming left V 0 bases short and J 0 bases short, with 9 bases between. The length of the CDR3 is 15 residues. The V gene's germline CDR1 is SGHRS and CDR2 YFSETQ. CDR3 bases: TGCGCCAGCAGCTTGGGCGTATTGGTGAACACTGAAGCTTTCTTT. It specifies CASSLGVLVNTEAFF.

This chain links TRBV28 with TRBJ1-6; tentatively, D is TRBD1 (5 bases). Germline CDR1 is MDHEN and CDR2 is SYDVKM. There are 12 residues in the CDR3. This CDR3 reads CATMGEHSPLHF. The DNA for the CDR3 is TGTGCTACCATGGGGGAGCACTCACCCCTCCACTTT.

This clonotype was detected only a few times. A read error may explain this, as a much larger clone is one base away. This chain connects TRBV6-2 or TRBV6-3 to TRBJ2-7, with D tentatively TRBD1 (5 bases). The germline CDR1 and CDR2 sequences are MNHEY and SVGEGT. CDR3 length equals 15 residues. In DNA form, the CDR3 reads TGTGCCAGCAGTTACTTTCGGGCAGGGAACAACGAGCGGTACTTC. It is translated as CASSYFRAGNNERYF.

This clonotype was seen a few times. No conserved phenylalanine or tryptophan ends this CDR3, so it is likely a read error. The chain employs TRBV2 and TRBJ2-2, with D uncertain. CDR3 length: 13 amino acids. From germline, CDR1 is SNHLY and CDR2 FYNNEI. CDR3 loop: CASTEDLTGELFI. The CDR3 nucleotides are TGCGCCAGCACCGAGGATTTAACCGGGGAGCTGTTTATT.